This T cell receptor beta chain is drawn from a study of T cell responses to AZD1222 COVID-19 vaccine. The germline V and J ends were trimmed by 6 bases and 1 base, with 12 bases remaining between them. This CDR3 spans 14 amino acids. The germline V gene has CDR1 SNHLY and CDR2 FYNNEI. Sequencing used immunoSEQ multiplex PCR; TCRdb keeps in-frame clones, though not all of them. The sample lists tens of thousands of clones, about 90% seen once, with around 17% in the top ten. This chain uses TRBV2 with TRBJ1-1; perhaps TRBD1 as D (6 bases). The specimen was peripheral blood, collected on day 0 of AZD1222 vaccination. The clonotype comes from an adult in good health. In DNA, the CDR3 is TGTGCCAGCAGCTCCGGGACAACGAACACTGAAGCTTTCTTT. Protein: CASSSGTTNTEAFF.